The rows below give T cell receptor beta chains drawn from one sample of a study of OX40 agonist ivuxolimab in advanced cancers. The method was immunoSEQ multiplex PCR; TCRdb's version includes in-frame clones alone and lacks a portion of them. The data contain roughly 70,000 clones, around 88% of them singletons. This sample comprised CD4+ or CD8+ T cells sorted from blood, obtained in a trial of the OX40 agonist ivuxolimab. These TCRs come from an adult with an advanced solid tumor such as melanoma, head and neck, liver or kidney cancer. Each CDR3 is given with its conserved first and last residue.

v_call	j_call	cdr3_aa
TRBV5-1	TRBJ2-3	CASSLGGVDTDTQYF
TRBV5-6	TRBJ2-7	CASSAGTGGAAHEQYF
TRBV4-1	TRBJ2-3	CASSHPGAHKADTQYF
TRBV2	TRBJ2-1	CASTVNAYNEQFF
TRBV27	TRBJ2-7	CASSLSGGAFYEQYF
TRBV27	TRBJ2-3	CASSLEPADTQYF
TRBV7-8	TRBJ1-1	CASQRIGGITEAFF
TRBV29-1	TRBJ1-2	CSVARGDNYGYTF
TRBV7-3	TRBJ2-1	CASSPLAGEDNEQFF
TRBV28	TRBJ2-7	CASSLESGPEQYF
TRBV29-1	TRBJ2-1	CSVEGYNEQFF
TRBV14	TRBJ2-1	CASSQDGPNEQFF
TRBV21-1	TRBJ2-2	CASSVTGGGTGELFF
TRBV19	TRBJ1-2	CASSTQASGDYGYTF
TRBV12-5	TRBJ2-1	CASGLDPLRYGGGRAPDEQFF
TRBV5-5	TRBJ1-1	CASSRDRVYTEAFF
TRBV6-5	TRBJ2-2	CASRMAVGGELFF
TRBV5-1	TRBJ2-1	CASYPSVGNEQFF
TRBV4-1	TRBJ2-7	CASSPGLRPYEQYF
TRBV5-1	TRBJ1-1	CASSESTEAFF
TRBV7-8	TRBJ2-2	CASSLSAANGELFF
TRBV5-1	TRBJ2-6	CASSRGQGSGANVLTF
TRBV7-2	TRBJ1-5	CASSLEGAWAQHF
TRBV7-9	TRBJ2-5	CASSLGQGMLGTQYF
TRBV7-9	TRBJ2-3	CASSLPQERGGKITDTQYF
TRBV9	TRBJ2-1	CASSVGGEAYNEQFF
TRBV6-5	TRBJ2-5	CASSYSQETQYF
TRBV28	TRBJ1-5	CASSYGTGVGNQPQHF
TRBV19	TRBJ2-1	CASRNLGNEQFF